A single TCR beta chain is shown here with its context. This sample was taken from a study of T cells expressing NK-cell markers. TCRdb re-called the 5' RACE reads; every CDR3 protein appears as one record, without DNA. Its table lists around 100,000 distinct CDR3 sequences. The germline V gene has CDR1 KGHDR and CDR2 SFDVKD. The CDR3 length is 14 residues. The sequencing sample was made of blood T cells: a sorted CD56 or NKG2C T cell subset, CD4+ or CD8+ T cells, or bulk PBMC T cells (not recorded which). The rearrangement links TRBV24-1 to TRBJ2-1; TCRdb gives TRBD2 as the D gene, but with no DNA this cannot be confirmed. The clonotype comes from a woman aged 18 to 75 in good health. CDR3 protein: CATRLAGGNNEQFF.